This T cell receptor beta chain comes out of a study of control samples from healthy donors and cancer patients. Only in-frame clones appear in the TCRdb table, and some are missing; sequencing was by immunoSEQ multiplex PCR. The sample shows 60,000 to 75,000 clones, 84% of them seen only once. The sequenced sample was blood. This TCR derives from a man over 45 in good health.

Here the CDR3 DNA reads TGTGCCAGCAGCTTAGATCGAGACCGGGAGGATGAAAAACTGTTTTTT. Residues: CASSLDRDREDEKLFF. This chain connects TRBV11-3 to TRBJ1-4; D call uncertain. The CDR3 runs to 16 residues. Germline CDR1 SGHNT, CDR2 YENEEA. Between the trimmed V and J ends, which lost 0 bases and 6 bases, there was a span of 14 bases.